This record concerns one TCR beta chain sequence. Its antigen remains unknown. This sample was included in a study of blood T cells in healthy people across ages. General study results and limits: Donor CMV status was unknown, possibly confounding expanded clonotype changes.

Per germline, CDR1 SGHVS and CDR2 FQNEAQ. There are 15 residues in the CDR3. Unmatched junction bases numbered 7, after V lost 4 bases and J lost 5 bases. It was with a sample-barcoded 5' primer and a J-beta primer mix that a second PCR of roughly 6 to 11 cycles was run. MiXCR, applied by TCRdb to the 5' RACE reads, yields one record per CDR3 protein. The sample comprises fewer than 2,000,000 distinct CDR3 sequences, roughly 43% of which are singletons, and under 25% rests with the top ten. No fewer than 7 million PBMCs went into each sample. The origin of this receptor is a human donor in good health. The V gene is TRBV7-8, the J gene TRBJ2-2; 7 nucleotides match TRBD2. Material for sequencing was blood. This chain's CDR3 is CASSSREVGTGELFF. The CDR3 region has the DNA TGTGCCAGCAGCTCCCGGGAGGTTGGGACCGGGGAGCTGTTTTTT.